The 23 T cell receptor beta chains below all came from one sample that was sequenced in a study of T cells after yellow fever vaccination. One entry per CDR3 protein results from TCRdb running MiXCR on the 5' RACE reads. Here the sample spans 250,000 or so distinct CDR3 sequences, less than 9% being singletons. The sample here was CD4+ T cells sorted from PBMCs, taken 15 days after the yellow fever booster vaccination. The receptor source for this set is a man under 40 who received the YFV17D yellow fever vaccine.

This clonotype was seen only a few times. The rearrangement joins TRBV5-1 to TRBJ1-2; 7 bases line up with TRBD1. Germline values: CDR1 SGHRS, CDR2 YFSETQ. The length of the CDR3 is 15 residues. The junction had 6 bases not matched to a gene; V was cut back by 2 bases and J by 2 bases. CDR3 amino acids: CASSFIGTVNYGYTF. In DNA form, the CDR3 reads TGCGCCAGCAGCTTCATAGGGACAGTCAACTATGGCTACACCTTC.

This clonotype was counted between two and nine times. The gene calls are TRBV3-1 and TRBJ2-2; 7 nucleotides align to TRBD2. Trimming at V came to 2 bases and at J to 4 bases, leaving 7 bases not matched to a gene. The CDR3 totals 16 residues. Germline assignment: CDR1 LGHDT and CDR2 YNNKEL (reference sequence). CDR3 sequence (DNA): TGTGCCAGCAGCCAAAGAACTAGCGTTTTCACCGGGGAGCTGTTTTTT. Translation: CASSQRTSVFTGELFF.

The gene calls are TRBV6-5 and TRBJ2-5; D is uncertain. Germline CDR1 reads MNHEY; CDR2 reads SVGAGI. Trimming shortened V by 4 bases and J by 1 base, and 10 bases separated the two germline ends. The CDR3 length is 14 residues. DNA of the CDR3: TGTGCCAGCAGTTGGGGATCCACCCAAGAGACCCAGTACTTC. This gives the protein CASSWGSTQETQYF.

J is TRBJ1-5 and V is TRBV7-2, with 9 bases fitting TRBD1. Germline V gene lookup returns CDR1 SGHTA and CDR2 FQGNSA. The CDR3 sequence is 18 residues long. Trimming removed 3 bases from V and 6 bases from J; junction bases left unmatched: 15. The chain's CDR3 is CASSFSTLDRGLVQPQHF. The CDR3 DNA reads as TGTGCCAGCAGCTTCAGCACTCTCGACAGGGGGTTGGTTCAGCCCCAGCATTTT.

This clonotype came up a few times. This sequence joins TRBV20-1 and TRBJ2-2; D is possibly TRBD1 (5 bases). Germline V gene sequence: CDR1 DFQATT, CDR2 SNEGSKA (reference sequence). With 6 bases removed from V and 6 bases from J, the gap between germline ends came to 11 bases. The CDR3 is made up of 12 amino acids. The CDR3 coding sequence is TGCAGTGCCACGGTACAGGCCGGGGAGCTGTTTTTT. Encoded protein: CSATVQAGELFF.

This clonotype was counted a few times. The V and J genes are TRBV27 and TRBJ2-6; 9 bases are shared with TRBD1. J gave up 4 bases and V 5 bases, and 9 bases lay outside the gene matches. The CDR3 has 17 amino acids. Germline values: CDR1 MNHEY, CDR2 SMNVEV (reference sequence). CDR3 in amino acids: CASSPGQGQAGANVLTF. DNA of the CDR3: TGTGCCAGCAGTCCGGGACAGGGCCAAGCCGGGGCCAACGTCCTGACTTTC. Supplemented by reference TRBV27 and TRBJ2-6, the full variable domain reads EAQVTQNPRYLITVTGKKLTVTCSQNMNHEYMSWYRQDPGLGLRQIYYSMNVEVTDKGDVPEGYKVSRKEKRNFPLILESPSPNQTSLYFCASSPGQGQAGANVLTFGAGSRLTVL.

The V and J genes are TRBV11-2 and TRBJ2-2; TRBD2 might be the D (7 bases). This CDR3 comprises 17 residues. The germline V gene has CDR1 SGHAT and CDR2 FQNNGV. V dropped 2 bases and J dropped 3 bases, with 16 bases sitting between them. The CDR3 here is CASSLTRGALYTGELFF. CDR3 sequence (DNA): TGTGCCAGCAGCTTAACCCGGGGGGCGCTTTACACCGGGGAGCTGTTTTTT. Filled out from reference TRBV11-2 and TRBJ2-2, the complete variable domain reads EAGVAQSPRYKIIEKRQSVAFWCNPISGHATLYWYQQILGQGPKLLIQFQNNGVVDDSQLPKDRFSAERLKGVDSTLKIQPAKLEDSAVYLCASSLTRGALYTGELFFGEGSRLTVL.

This clonotype was found many times. The chain joins TRBV7-2 to TRBJ2-5, with D possibly matching TRBD2 (6 bases). Per the germline V gene, CDR1 is SGHTA and CDR2 is FQGNSA. The CDR3 spans 14 residues. The V gene lost 1 base and the J gene lost 1 base, with 7 bases spanning the gap. This chain's CDR3 is CASSLGGVQETQYF. DNA for the CDR3: TGTGCCAGCAGCTTAGGGGGGGTCCAAGAGACCCAGTACTTC. The variable domain in full, completed from reference TRBV7-2 and TRBJ2-5, reads GAGVSQSPSNKVTEKGKDVELRCDPISGHTALYWYRQSLGQGLEFLIYFQGNSAPDKSGLPSDRFSAERTGGSVSTLTIQRTQQEDSAVYLCASSLGGVQETQYFGPGTRLLVL.

This clonotype has just a few counts. V and J are TRBV29-1 and TRBJ2-1, with 10 bases identical to TRBD2. Germline values: CDR1 SQVTM, CDR2 ANQGSEA. V shed 2 bases, J shed 4 bases, and the junction held 2 bases outside the gene matches. The CDR3 has 14 amino acids. The CDR3 DNA follows: TGCAGCGTTGAAAGACTAGCGGGTTACAATGAGCAGTTCTTC. It specifies CSVERLAGYNEQFF.

Many counts were recorded for this clonotype. The chain joins TRBV7-2 to TRBJ2-5, with D perhaps given as TRBD1 or TRBD2 (5 bases each). Per germline, CDR1 SGHTA and CDR2 FQGNSA. CDR3 length: 12 amino acids. V was clipped by 6 bases and J by 9 bases, with 14 bases between them. The CDR3 bases are TGTGCCAGCAGTTGGGGCATGGGGGCCCAGTACTTC. Its protein is CASSWGMGAQYF.

This clonotype was found a few times. J is TRBJ1-1 and V is TRBV10-3, with no clear D. This CDR3 has 13 residues. Germline V gene sequence: CDR1 ENHRY, CDR2 SYGVKD. V lost 2 bases and J lost 6, with 10 bases in between. The CDR3 loop is CAISEGSRPEAFF. DNA for the CDR3: TGTGCCATCAGTGAGGGAAGCAGACCTGAAGCTTTCTTT.

This clonotype was found a few times. The V and J genes are TRBV6-5 and TRBJ1-1, with no clear D. Trimming pared 4 bases from V and 1 base from J, leaving 13 bases between. The CDR3 is made up of 15 amino acids. Germline V gives CDR1 MNHEY, CDR2 SVGAGI. The CDR3 region has the DNA TGTGCCAGCAGTTCCCGATCACAGAGGAACACTGAAGCTTTCTTT. Protein product: CASSSRSQRNTEAFF.

At least ten counts were recorded for this clonotype. The chain combines TRBV6-5 with TRBJ2-1, with 10 bases aligning to TRBD1. CDR1 is MNHEY and CDR2 is SVGAGI in the germline V gene. The J segment lost 8 bases and the V segment lost 0 bases, leaving 7 bases of the junction unmatched. The CDR3 extends over 16 amino acids. For the CDR3, the DNA is TGTGCCAGCAGTTACTCCGGGACAGGGGTCGGGGATGAGCAGTTCTTC. Translating it yields CASSYSGTGVGDEQFF.

This chain joins TRBV18 and TRBJ2-6, with a possible D match to TRBD2 (6 bases). Trimming pared 3 bases from V and 12 bases from J, leaving 12 bases between. The CDR3 runs 13 residues. Germline V gene lookup returns CDR1 KGHSH and CDR2 LQKENI. In DNA form, the CDR3 reads TGTGCCAGCTCACCCGGGCAGGGAGGCGTCCTGACTTTC. Encoded protein: CASSPGQGGVLTF.

There are many counts of this clonotype. This sequence joins TRBV19 and TRBJ2-7, with TRBD2 identical over 7 bases. From germline, CDR1 is LNHDA and CDR2 SQIVND (reference sequence). The CDR3 is 15 residues long. J gave up 2 bases and V 6 bases, and 10 bases lay outside the gene matches. The chain's CDR3 is CASSQLGGVPYEQYF. As DNA, the CDR3 is TGTGCCAGTAGCCAACTGGGAGGGGTTCCCTACGAGCAGTACTTC.

As for this clonotype: Relative to the germline gene, one junction end is altered; a read error may explain this. The chain is built from TRBV7-2 and TRBJ2-5; D call uncertain. The CDR3 spans 12 residues. Germline loops: CDR1 SGHTA, CDR2 FQGNSA. The CDR3 protein is CASSPFNETHYF. Written as DNA, the CDR3 is TGTGCCAGCAGCCCATTTAACGAGACCCATTACTTC.

This clonotype occurred a few times. The chain couples TRBV7-2 to TRBJ2-5; 8 nucleotides align to TRBD2. Germline CDR1 SGHTA, CDR2 FQGNSA. The CDR3 is 15 residues long. V was pared by 1 base and J by 5 bases, with 6 bases of the junction left unmatched. The CDR3 is CASSLESGRFETQYF. The CDR3 DNA sequence: TGTGCCAGCAGCTTAGAGAGCGGGAGATTCGAGACCCAGTACTTC.

In its sample, this clonotype was seen many times. The rearrangement links TRBV6-1 to TRBJ2-5; possibly TRBD2 for D (5 bases). Germline lookup yields CDR1 MNHNS and CDR2 SASEGT. The CDR3 totals 13 residues. V lost 5 bases and J lost 7, with 14 bases in between. CDR3 sequence reads: CASSTDSSLTQYF. The CDR3 nucleotides read TGTGCCAGCAGTACGGACTCCTCCTTGACCCAGTACTTC.

This clonotype turned up a few times. This chain connects TRBV7-2 to TRBJ1-2, with D possibly TRBD1 on 6 matching bases. The CDR3 is 15 residues long. CDR1 SGHTA and CDR2 FQGNSA come from the germline V gene. The V gene lost 8 bases and the J gene lost 1 base, with 17 bases spanning the gap. The CDR3 loop is CASALGGPNNYGYTF. The CDR3 bases are TGTGCCAGCGCCTTAGGGGGGCCCAATAACTATGGCTACACCTTC.

The sample holds a few counts of this clonotype. The V and J genes are TRBV7-9 and TRBJ2-1; unclear D gene. The ends were cut back, 0 bases at V and 13 bases at J, with 19 bases in the middle. Germline values: CDR1 SEHNR, CDR2 FQNEAQ (reference sequence). The CDR3 totals 15 residues. The CDR3 coding sequence is TGTGCCAGCAGCTTAGCATCGTTAACCGGCACGGATCAGTTCTTC. It translates to CASSLASLTGTDQFF. Supplemented by reference TRBV7-9 and TRBJ2-1, the full variable domain reads DTGVSQNPRHKITKRGQNVTFRCDPISEHNRLYWYRQTLGQGPEFLTYFQNEAQLEKSRLLSDRFSAERPKGSFSTLEIQRTEQGDSAMYLCASSLASLTGTDQFFGPGTRLTVL.

The chain combines TRBV20-1 with TRBJ2-7; D is perhaps TRBD1 or TRBD2 (7 bases each). Trimming left V 7 bases short and J 1 base short, with 20 bases between. This CDR3 region has 15 residues. The germline gives CDR1 DFQATT, CDR2 SNEGSKA (reference sequence). CDR3 loop: CSVNPPRGGSYEQYF. The CDR3 DNA reads TGCAGTGTAAACCCGCCCAGGGGGGGGTCCTACGAGCAGTACTTC.

This clonotype came up many times. The chain carries TRBV5-1 and TRBJ1-4; TRBD1 matches 7 bases. The CDR3 has 15 residues. V lost 5 bases and J lost 3; bases outside the gene matches: 7. Germline V gives CDR1 SGHRS, CDR2 YFSETQ. The CDR3 DNA reads as TGCGCCAGCAGTAACCAACAGGGGCCTAATGAAAAACTGTTTTTT. This gives the protein CASSNQQGPNEKLFF.

The chain is built from TRBV28 and TRBJ2-1; the match to TRBD2 covers 9 bases. This CDR3 region has 15 residues. Germline values: CDR1 MDHEN, CDR2 SYDVKM. J was trimmed by 7 bases and V by 5 bases; bases with no gene match: 9. The CDR3 region is CASSTAGGPRNEQFF. The CDR3 region has the DNA TGTGCCAGCAGTACCGCGGGAGGGCCGAGGAATGAGCAGTTCTTC.